The clone carrying this TCR beta chain was seen more than once but under ten times. Its antigen is undetermined. CDR3 length: 15 amino acids. After removal of 2 bases from V and 3 bases from J, the junction contained 8 bases not matched to a gene. Germline values: CDR1 SGHDT, CDR2 YYEEEE. A library of TCRbeta sequences, prepared with unique molecular identifiers, was generated. Each CDR3 protein gets one entry after TCRdb re-called the PCR reads with MiXCR. The sample gives under 150,000 distinct CDR3 sequences, about a tenth of which show up once; around 24% is in the top ten. The data belong to a study of T-cell reconstitution after alpha-beta-depleted transplantation in children. General study results and limits: Some patients owed their high day-60 TCRbeta diversity to surviving recipient T cells and thymic progenitors. Most T-cell counts and diversity one year after the transplant came from T cells that were newly produced. Reported findings indicate that, about two months after transplant, alpha-beta T cells came from several hundred expanded clones, which were derived from non-depleted graft cells.

This TCR was sampled from a girl under three years old who had a stem cell transplant for combined immunodeficiency, so the T cells may come from the graft donor. This specimen consisted of PBMCs, mostly from graft donor cells, obtained 180 days after TCRalphabeta/CD19-depleted stem cell transplant. The chain employs TRBV5-6 and TRBJ2-7; 7 bases fit TRBD1. CDR3 DNA: TGTGCCAGCAGCTTCAACAGGGGCGCCAACTACGAGCAGTACTTC. It codes for CASSFNRGANYEQYF.